The rows below give T cell receptor beta chains drawn from one sample of a study of graft-versus-host responses after intestinal transplantation. The data were produced by immunoSEQ multiplex PCR, yet TCRdb's version contains in-frame clones alone and is incomplete. The sample lists around 25,000 clones, 75% to 90% occurring once. The source was PBMCs, collected about 28 days after intestinal transplant. The receptors were gathered from a human patient who received an intestinal transplant, so some T cells may come from the graft donor. CDR3s include the opening cysteine and the closing phenylalanine or tryptophan.

v_call,j_call,cdr3_aa
TRBV27,TRBJ1-5,CASSPEDSNQPQHF
TRBV5-1,TRBJ2-7,CASSLHRQALSSYEQYF
TRBV7-9,TRBJ2-3,CASSLLGQVEVTDTQYF
TRBV5-1,TRBJ2-5,CASSLEGSGGIETQYF
TRBV12-2,TRBJ2-7,CASRLARYEQYF
TRBV27,TRBJ2-7,CASSFPPGSSWAGQYF
TRBV30,TRBJ2-7,CAWSSGGGVYEQYF
TRBV19,TRBJ2-7,CASSITSGYEQYF
TRBV10-3,TRBJ2-3,CAISPSPGTDTQYF
TRBV27,TRBJ1-1,CASSQQGLGTEAFF
TRBV5-5,TRBJ2-7,CASSYREPSYEQYF
TRBV5-6,TRBJ2-5,CASSKLERSEEETQYF
TRBV27,TRBJ1-1,CASSLLRGMNTEAFF
TRBV27,TRBJ2-4,CASSLSSGRLNIQYF